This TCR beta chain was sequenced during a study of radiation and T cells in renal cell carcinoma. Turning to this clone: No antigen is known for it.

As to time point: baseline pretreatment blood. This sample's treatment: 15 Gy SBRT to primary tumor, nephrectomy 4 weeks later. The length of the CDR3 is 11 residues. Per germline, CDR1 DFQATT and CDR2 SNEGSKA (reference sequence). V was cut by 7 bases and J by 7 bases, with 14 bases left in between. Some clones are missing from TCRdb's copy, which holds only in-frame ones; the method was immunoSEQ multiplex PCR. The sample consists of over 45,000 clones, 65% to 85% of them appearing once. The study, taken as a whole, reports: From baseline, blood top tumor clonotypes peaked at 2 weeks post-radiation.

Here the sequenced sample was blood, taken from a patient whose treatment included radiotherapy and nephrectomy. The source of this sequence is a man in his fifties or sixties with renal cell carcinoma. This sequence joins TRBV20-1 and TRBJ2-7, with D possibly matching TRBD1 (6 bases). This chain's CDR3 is CSVVQGTEQYF. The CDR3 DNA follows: TGCAGTGTTGTTCAGGGGACGGAGCAGTACTTC.